This T cell receptor (beta chain) was recorded in a study of T cell responses to AZD1222 COVID-19 vaccine. For the study at large: Some second doses came at about 4 weeks and others at about 12 weeks; these were pooled. Study-wide results and limits: Mostly white British, mostly female donors; authors suggested clonal diversity may be underestimated.

Germline V CDR1 and CDR2: SGHTA, FQGNSA. This CDR3 is 13 amino acids long. Deletions cut 1 base from V and 8 bases from J, with 11 bases between. A remark on this clone: The antigen remains undetermined.

Sequencing used immunoSEQ multiplex PCR; TCRdb keeps in-frame clones, though not all of them. The sample contains tens of thousands of clones, 80% of which appear only once. The sample consisted of peripheral blood, taken on day 0 of AZD1222 vaccination. The TCR comes from an adult in good health. The gene calls are TRBV7-2 and TRBJ1-2; no firm D call. CDR3 in amino acids: CASSLDARGGYTF. CDR3 nucleotides: TGTGCCAGCAGCTTAGATGCCCGGGGAGGCTACACCTTC.